The clone carrying this TCR beta chain was seen many times. RNA transcripts served as the template for amplifying TCR beta CDR3 regions. HTBI primers were employed in a first-round RT-PCR of the TCR CDR3. Each CDR3 protein gets one entry after TCRdb re-called the multiplex PCR reads with MiXCR. This repertoire shows 240,000 or so distinct CDR3 sequences, roughly 15% found once; its top ten account for around 26%. The study left out patients who had uncontrolled infection, other autoimmune disease, pregnancy or lactation. This record belongs to a study of T cells in Graves' hyperthyroidism and ophthalmopathy. CDR3 length: 20 amino acids. Germline values: CDR1 DFQATT, CDR2 SNEGSKA (reference sequence). The V and J ends lost 1 base and 3 bases, in that order; junction bases with no gene match: 21.

V usage is TRBV20-1 and J usage is TRBJ2-1; 7 bases are shared with TRBD2. This clonotype originated in a woman younger than 35 with Graves' ophthalmopathy. Sequencing was done on a sample of blood. The CDR3 region is CSARGKFGGRGELIYNEQFF. CDR3 nucleotide sequence: TGCAGTGCTAGAGGGAAGTTTGGAGGGAGGGGCGAACTCATCTACAATGAGCAGTTCTTC.